A selection of T cell receptor beta chains follows, all from one sample in a study of T cell changes during pregnancy in multiple sclerosis. The protocol was immunoSEQ multiplex PCR, while the TCRdb copy is restricted to in-frame clones and leaves out a portion. Of about 83,000 clones listed, 91% were seen once; the top ten hold 3.5% to 4%. This material consisted of PBMCs, taken in the first trimester of pregnancy. Receptors were obtained from a female donor in good health, serving as a control in a pregnancy study. Some clones in this sample may be carry-over from other donors' samples. The CDR3 runs from the conserved cysteine through the conserved F or W. Fields, in order: clone size, V gene, D gene, J gene, CDR3 protein, CDR3 DNA. The D gene is left open where the match is weak. Clone size is stated in some rows and not others, as once, few, many or a class when expanded.

abundance: few; v_gene: TRBV19; d_gene: .; j_gene: TRBJ1-1; CDR3aa: CASSKTNTEAFF; CDR3nt: TGTGCCAGTAGTAAGACAAACACTGAAGCTTTCTTT
abundance: .; v_gene: TRBV9; d_gene: .; j_gene: TRBJ2-3; CDR3aa: CASSARLADTQYF; CDR3nt: TGTGCCAGCAGCGCCCGACTAGCAGATACGCAGTATTTT
abundance: .; v_gene: TRBV7-9; d_gene: .; j_gene: TRBJ1-2; CDR3aa: CASSSRTLEQGPGYTF; CDR3nt: TGTGCCAGCAGCTCTAGAACCTTAGAACAGGGCCCTGGCTACACCTTC
abundance: .; v_gene: TRBV4-3; d_gene: TRBD1; j_gene: TRBJ2-7; CDR3aa: CASSQAGTGEYEQYF; CDR3nt: TGCGCCAGCAGCCAAGCCGGGACAGGGGAATACGAGCAGTACTTC
abundance: .; v_gene: TRBV6-6; d_gene: TRBD2; j_gene: TRBJ2-5; CDR3aa: CATLADQETQYF; CDR3nt: TGTGCCACCCTAGCGGACCAAGAGACCCAGTACTTC
abundance: .; v_gene: TRBV7-8; d_gene: TRBD1; j_gene: TRBJ2-1; CDR3aa: CASRPITGASFF; CDR3nt: TGTGCCAGCAGACCAATTACAGGGGCAAGTTTCTTC
abundance: .; v_gene: TRBV2; d_gene: TRBD1; j_gene: TRBJ2-3; CDR3aa: CASSVYGTGGRDTQYF; CDR3nt: TGTGCCAGCAGTGTTTACGGGACAGGGGGCAGGGATACGCAGTATTTT
abundance: .; v_gene: TRBV19; d_gene: .; j_gene: TRBJ2-3; CDR3aa: CASSMRLVLEDTQYF; CDR3nt: TGTGCCAGTAGTATGCGACTAGTATTGGAAGATACGCAGTATTTT
abundance: .; v_gene: TRBV6-1; d_gene: .; j_gene: TRBJ2-7; CDR3aa: CAMIGSSDYEQYF; CDR3nt: TGTGCCATGATCGGGAGTTCCGACTACGAGCAGTACTTC
abundance: .; v_gene: TRBV7-9; d_gene: TRBD1; j_gene: TRBJ1-2; CDR3aa: CASSAETGTDFNYGYTF; CDR3nt: TGTGCCAGCAGCGCCGAGACCGGGACAGATTTTAACTATGGCTACACCTTC
abundance: .; v_gene: TRBV7-3; d_gene: TRBD2; j_gene: TRBJ2-3; CDR3aa: CASSYGLAGASTDTQYF; CDR3nt: TGTGCCAGCAGTTACGGACTAGCGGGAGCTAGCACAGATACGCAGTATTTT
abundance: .; v_gene: TRBV28; d_gene: TRBD2; j_gene: TRBJ2-7; CDR3aa: CASSRGGGPNYEQYF; CDR3nt: TGTGCCAGCAGTCGGGGGGGAGGGCCGAACTACGAGCAGTACTTC
abundance: once; v_gene: TRBV5-8; d_gene: .; j_gene: TRBJ2-3; CDR3aa: CASSLGYGRPNTDTQYF; CDR3nt: TGTGCCAGCAGCTTGGGTTACGGCAGGCCGAACACAGATACGCAGTATTTT
abundance: .; v_gene: TRBV7-6; d_gene: .; j_gene: TRBJ2-3; CDR3aa: CASRGGRITDTQYF; CDR3nt: TGTGCCAGCAGGGGGGGGCGCATCACAGATACGCAGTATTTT
abundance: .; v_gene: TRBV10-3; d_gene: .; j_gene: TRBJ1-1; CDR3aa: CATRTATDTEAFF; CDR3nt: TGTGCCACCCGGACAGCAACGGACACTGAAGCTTTCTTT
abundance: once; v_gene: TRBV5-6; d_gene: .; j_gene: TRBJ2-7; CDR3aa: CASSLGGGPPGSYEQYF; CDR3nt: TGTGCCAGCAGCTTGGGGGGGGGCCCCCCCGGCTCCTACGAGCAGTACTTC